What follows are 23 T cell receptor beta chains derived from one specimen sequenced in a study of cytomegalovirus exposure and HLA in healthy donors. The PCR employed 60 Vbeta primers together with 13 Jbeta primers. Clones were sequenced by immunoSEQ multiplex PCR, and TCRdb holds only the in-frame ones, with some missing. Here the sample spans under 200,000 clones, 65% to 80% being singletons. Sequencing used PBMCs. Receptors were obtained from a woman in her twenties or thirties in good health and CMV-seropositive.

This clone was picked up one time. The sample has other DNA sequences that encode this CDR3 too. The chain recombines TRBV9 with TRBJ1-2, with TRBD1 matching 9 bases. V trimming: 0 bases; J trimming: 5 bases; junction bases outside the gene matches: 2. Germline V lookup: CDR1 SGDLS, CDR2 YYNGEE. CDR3 length equals 14 residues. The CDR3 sequence is CASSVGQGGYGYTF. CDR3 nucleotide sequence: TGTGCCAGCAGCGTAGGACAGGGGGGATATGGCTACACCTTC.

This chain links TRBV19 with TRBJ2-7; 7 nucleotides line up with TRBD1. Germline CDR1 and CDR2: LNHDA and SQIVND (reference sequence). This CDR3 has 15 amino acids. Trimming removed 0 bases from V and 3 bases from J; junction bases left unmatched: 5. This chain's CDR3 is CASSIDTDRVYEQYF. For the CDR3, the DNA is TGTGCCAGTAGTATAGACACAGACAGGGTCTACGAGCAGTACTTC.

The rearrangement joins TRBV6-1 to TRBJ1-1; TRBD1 matches 7 bases. The V gene end was trimmed by 4 bases and the J gene end by 2 bases; junction bases not matched to a gene: 7. The CDR3 extends over 15 amino acids. Germline V gene sequence: CDR1 MNHNS, CDR2 SASEGT. Here the CDR3 DNA reads TGTGCCAGCAGTGGCAACAGGGGCCTAAACACTGAAGCTTTCTTT. Protein: CASSGNRGLNTEAFF.

The gene calls are TRBV19 and TRBJ2-5; TRBD2 aligns across 7 bases. The CDR3 runs 15 residues. The V and J ends lost 3 bases and 9 bases, in that order; junction bases with no gene match: 13. Germline V gene lookup returns CDR1 LNHDA and CDR2 SQIVND (reference sequence). The DNA for the CDR3 is TGTGCCAGTAGTATCGGCCTAGCGGACGGAGCGTCCCAGTACTTC. Its protein is CASSIGLADGASQYF.

This chain joins TRBV5-4 and TRBJ2-7; TRBD1 agrees at 8 bases. Germline CDR1 is SGHNT and CDR2 is YYREEE (reference sequence). This CDR3 is built from 13 residues. The V segment lost 5 bases and the J segment 4 bases; nucleotides outside the gene matches: 5. CDR3 in DNA: TGTGCCAGCAGTGGAGGACAGGGTTACGAGCAGTACTTC. This gives the protein CASSGGQGYEQYF.

The chain couples TRBV4-2 to TRBJ1-4, with D perhaps matching TRBD1 (5 bases). V shed 0 bases and J shed 8 bases, with 13 bases lying between them. The CDR3 totals 15 residues. CDR1 and CDR2 (germline): LGHNA, YNFKEQ. In DNA, the CDR3 is TGTGCCAGCAGCCAAGAACGGAGGGCAGGGGAAAAACTGTTTTTT. Its translation is CASSQERRAGEKLFF.

The V and J genes are TRBV13 and TRBJ2-5, with a tentative D call TRBD2 (6 bases). Trimming took 3 bases from V and 7 from J, leaving 18 bases between them. Germline CDR1 reads PRHDT; CDR2 reads FYEKMQ (reference sequence). The CDR3 sequence is 15 residues long. CDR3 in amino acids: CASSFRAGSAGTQYF. In DNA form, the CDR3 reads TGTGCCAGCAGCTTCAGGGCGGGATCCGCGGGGACCCAGTACTTC.

A few counts support this clone. The chain employs TRBV10-3 and TRBJ2-7; 9 bases map to TRBD1. J lost 4 bases, V lost 5 bases, and 9 bases had no gene match. Germline values: CDR1 ENHRY, CDR2 SYGVKD. This CDR3 contains 15 residues. The CDR3 bases are TGTGCCATCAGTCCGGGACAGGGTACCGCGTACGAGCAGTACTTC. This sequence encodes CAISPGQGTAYEQYF.

The rearrangement links TRBV7-9 to TRBJ2-7; TRBD1 aligns across 9 bases. Germline CDR1 is SEHNR and CDR2 is FQNEAQ (reference sequence). V lost 7 bases and J lost 7; bases outside the gene matches: 14. The CDR3 totals 15 residues. The CDR3 is CASTAPPTGGSEQYF. The DNA of the CDR3 is TGTGCCAGCACCGCCCCCCCCACAGGGGGCAGTGAGCAGTACTTC.

The CDR3 DNA sequence: TGTGCCAGCAGCCCCACGGGACTCAAATACAATGAGCAGTTCTTC. Translating gives CASSPTGLKYNEQFF. The J gene is TRBJ2-1, the V gene TRBV11-3, with D maybe TRBD2 (6 bases). This CDR3 comprises 15 residues. The germline V gene encodes CDR1 SGHNT and CDR2 YENEEA. V dropped 5 bases and J dropped 4 bases, with 15 bases sitting between them.

V gene TRBV6-1 combines with J gene TRBJ1-2; perhaps TRBD1 as D (6 bases). From germline, CDR1 is MNHNS and CDR2 SASEGT. There are 12 residues in the CDR3. Between the trimmed V and J ends, which lost 3 bases and 6 bases, there was a span of 8 bases. CDR3 region: CASSEGGHGYTF. CDR3 coding DNA: TGTGCCAGCAGTGAGGGGGGGCATGGCTACACCTTC.

This clone was seen more than once but under ten times. V gene TRBV13 combines with J gene TRBJ1-1; possibly TRBD1 for D (5 bases). The CDR3 has 13 amino acids. Trimming pared 5 bases from V and 4 bases from J, leaving 11 bases between. In germline, CDR1 is PRHDT, CDR2 FYEKMQ (reference sequence). CDR3 nucleotide sequence: TGTGCCAGCAGCGCAGGGTCGGGCACTGAAGCTTTCTTT. Residues: CASSAGSGTEAFF.

J is TRBJ2-5 and V is TRBV7-6; 9 bases are shared with TRBD1. The germline V gene encodes CDR1 SGHVS and CDR2 FNYEAQ. This CDR3 is built from 16 residues. The V gene end was trimmed by 1 base and the J gene end by 2 bases; junction bases not matched to a gene: 5. CDR3 DNA: TGTGCCAGCAGCTTAGGGGCAGGGACAGGGCAAGAGACCCAGTACTTC. Its translation is CASSLGAGTGQETQYF.

V is TRBV5-4 and J is TRBJ2-2; tentative D call: TRBD2 (5 bases). CDR3 length: 14 amino acids. Germline-derived CDR1 and CDR2 are SGHNT and YYREEE (reference sequence). V was cut by 2 bases and J by 4 bases, with 9 bases left in between. The CDR3 DNA reads TGTGCCAGCAGCTTCGGGGTTTCCACCGGGGAGCTGTTTTTT. Translated, it gives CASSFGVSTGELFF.

This clone was recorded once. The V call is TRBV4-1, the J call TRBJ2-5; 7 bases are a match to TRBD2. Losses at the gene ends were 2 bases for V and 8 bases for J; bases not matched to a gene: 20. The CDR3 totals 18 residues. Germline CDR1 MGHRA, CDR2 YSYEKL. This CDR3 reads CASSQRRDPGLHISTQYF. The CDR3 nucleotides are TGCGCCAGCAGCCAAAGGAGGGACCCGGGACTACATATATCCACCCAGTACTTC.

The chain recombines TRBV5-5 with TRBJ1-2, with D perhaps matching TRBD1 (6 bases). Trimming stripped 1 base from V and 5 bases from J, with 12 bases between. The CDR3 contains 14 residues. From germline, CDR1 is SGHKS and CDR2 YYEKEE (reference sequence). For the CDR3, the DNA is TGTGCCAGCAGCTTGACCGGACAGATTTATGGCTACACCTTC. This gives the protein CASSLTGQIYGYTF.

The gene calls are TRBV10-3 and TRBJ1-1; perhaps TRBD1 as D (5 bases). V gave up 3 bases and J gave up 4 bases, with 12 bases separating them. Germline V lookup: CDR1 ENHRY, CDR2 SYGVKD. The CDR3 has 14 amino acids. The CDR3 DNA sequence: TGTGCCATCAGTGATCAGGGTTCAGGCACTGAAGCTTTCTTT. As protein: CAISDQGSGTEAFF.

V and J are TRBV7-7 and TRBJ2-5; 8 nucleotides align to TRBD2. This CDR3 is built from 16 residues. Germline V gene lookup returns CDR1 SSHAT and CDR2 FNYEAQ (reference sequence). V lost 3 bases, J lost 4 bases, and 10 bases stayed unmatched. The CDR3 sequence is CASSLGGTSGAETQYF. The CDR3 DNA is TGTGCCAGCAGCTTGGGCGGAACTAGCGGAGCAGAGACCCAGTACTTC.

The chain is built from TRBV11-3 and TRBJ1-1, with D possibly TRBD1 on 6 matching bases. The V end was cut by 2 bases, the J end by 6 bases, with 10 bases between. The CDR3 consists of 13 residues. Per the germline V gene, CDR1 is SGHNT and CDR2 is YENEEA. The CDR3 loop reads CASSLRGIAEAFF. In DNA form, the CDR3 reads TGTGCCAGCAGCTTAAGGGGGATCGCTGAAGCTTTCTTT.

The genes are TRBV5-1 and TRBJ2-2, with D unresolved. The V gene lost 9 bases and the J gene lost 0 bases, with 18 bases spanning the gap. Looked up from germline, CDR1 is SGHRS and CDR2 is YFSETQ. CDR3 length: 16 amino acids. This CDR3 reads CATETGVTPNTGELFF. Written as DNA, the CDR3 is TGCGCCACCGAGACGGGTGTGACTCCGAACACCGGGGAGCTGTTTTTT.

The chain is built from TRBV10-3 and TRBJ1-4, with D possibly being TRBD1 (6 bases). In germline, CDR1 is ENHRY, CDR2 SYGVKD. The CDR3 runs to 14 residues. Between the trimmed V and J ends, which lost 4 bases and 8 bases, there was a span of 14 bases. DNA for the CDR3: TGTGCCATCAGTGGCGCGACAGGCGGGGAAAAACTGTTTTTT. Translation: CAISGATGGEKLFF.

The chain couples TRBV9 to TRBJ2-3; D is unclear. The V end lost 4 bases, the J end lost 0 bases, and 12 bases lay between the germline ends. The CDR3 length is 15 residues. Germline loops: CDR1 SGDLS, CDR2 YYNGEE. The CDR3 loop reads CASSPSGRSTDTQYF. CDR3 bases: TGTGCCAGCAGCCCCTCGGGTCGAAGCACAGATACGCAGTATTTT.

The genes are TRBV6-6 and TRBJ2-7, with unresolved D. Trimming took 3 bases from V and 0 from J, leaving 15 bases between them. Germline lookup yields CDR1 MNHNY and CDR2 SVGAGI (reference sequence). CDR3 size: 16 residues. For the CDR3, the DNA is TGTGCCAGCAGTTATTTGTTTGTTGGTAGCTCCTACGAGCAGTACTTC. Amino acids: CASSYLFVGSSYEQYF.